This record covers a single T cell receptor (beta chain). A few counts support this clone. What antigen it recognizes has not been identified. No base quality values were provided; no much bigger clone lies one nucleotide off. Collaborating institutions collected whole blood in K2EDTA tubes following their own protocols. For TCRbeta analysis, collaborators shipped samples in one of three forms: frozen whole blood, isolated PBMCs, or DNA extracted from either of those sample types. CDR1 and CDR2, looked up from the germline V gene, are SNHLY and FYNNEI. Deletion took 7 bases off V and 6 bases off J, with a span of 16 bases between the germline ends. The CDR3 has 13 amino acids, counting the end cysteine and phenylalanine. The only DNA kept is the CDR3, 39 bases in frame from the first base. The immunoSEQ Assay, a bias-controlled multiplex PCR, was used to amplify TCRbeta CDR3 regions from genomic DNA. On the study's bioinformatics: The number of nucleated cells in each sample was estimated by amplification of reference gene primers within the assay. To quantify the absolute abundance of each unique TCRbeta CDR3 rearrangement, sequence reads were collapsed and filtered. Productive Simpson clonality was computed per sample as the square root of Simpson's diversity index over productive rearrangements. As stored in TCRdb, this immuneACCESS dataset retains in-frame rearrangements with V and J assigned. A fraction of the clones does not appear; measured against another copy, unresolved V genes explain less than half of the discrepancy, and the remainder lacks a known reason. V and J calls and clone size are given by that table; D and trimming were obtained from the DNA. The sample table lists fewer than 80,000 clones, almost 90% of them with a count of one. The ten top clones hold about 5% of the sample.

This entry comes from a study of blood T cell repertoires in COVID-19 (dated by TCRdb to 2019 to 2021). Study-level background: The collaborator samples originated in the United States, Italy and Spain and spanned the acute and convalescent phases of COVID-19. A de-identified subject ID, COVID-19 status, age in years and sex were almost always included in the sample metadata. Where available, HLA class I and class II types were obtained from metadata supplied by the sample provider rather than from assay-based typing. The repertoires were released in a freely available public database meant as a resource for research on the immune response to SARS-CoV-2. Deeply sampled blood TCRbeta repertoires from subjects exposed to, actively infected with, or recovered from COVID-19 were included in the dataset. The prospective study material was composed of cDNA or gDNA derived from T cells, B-cell-depleted T cells, or PBMCs. Samples were obtained from the ongoing ImmuneRACE study (first 160 participants) and from 1,200 or so subjects provided by 6 global collaborators. Broad study findings and their caveats: How much clinical and demographic metadata was included differed by source and by participant, and the metadata was provided uncurated.

Sequencing was done on a sample of peripheral blood. The V and J segments used are TRBV2 and TRBJ2-7; the D segment could be TRBD2, given 7 matching bases. This clonotype was obtained from a man in his forties or fifties with acute or convalescent COVID-19. The DNA is as follows: TGTGCCAGCACCCAAATAGGGGGGGGCGAGCAGTACTTC. This translates into CASTQIGGGEQYF.